The present TCR beta chain was sequenced within a study of cytomegalovirus exposure and HLA in healthy donors. The V gene lost 4 bases and the J gene lost 6 bases, with 12 bases spanning the gap. Germline V gives CDR1 SQVTM, CDR2 ANQGSEA. The CDR3 totals 12 residues. Turning to this clone: As yet, its antigen is unknown.

Amplification used 60 Vbeta primers and 13 Jbeta primers. TCRdb's copy holds only in-frame clones and misses some; the assay was immunoSEQ multiplex PCR. This table lists over 80,000 clones. Study-wide results and caveats: Rare TCR sequences predominated, though certain public TCRs were found in many donors. Researchers reported in a later analysis that a missense DCLRE1C variant was tied to TCR beta V- and J-gene trimming. Data from an earlier analysis indicated that most TCR beta V segments were productive either about 87% or about 30% of the time.

The chain combines TRBV29-1 with TRBJ1-2; a possible D gene is TRBD1 (6 bases). The source of this sequence is a girl between 5 and 17 years old in good health and CMV-seropositive. The sample consisted of PBMCs. CDR3 sequence (DNA): TGCAGCGTTGCTGGGGGGGCGGATGGCTACACCTTC. It is translated as CSVAGGADGYTF.